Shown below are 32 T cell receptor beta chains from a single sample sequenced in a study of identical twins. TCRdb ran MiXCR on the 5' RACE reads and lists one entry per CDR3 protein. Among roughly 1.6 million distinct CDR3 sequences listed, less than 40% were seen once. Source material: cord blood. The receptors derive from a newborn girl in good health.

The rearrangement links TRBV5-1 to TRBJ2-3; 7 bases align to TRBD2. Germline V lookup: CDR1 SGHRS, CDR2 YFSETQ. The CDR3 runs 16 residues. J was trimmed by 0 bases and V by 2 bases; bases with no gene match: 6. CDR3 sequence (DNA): TGCGCCAGCAGCTTAAGATACGGGGGGAGCACAGATACGCAGTATTTT. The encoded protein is CASSLRYGGSTDTQYF.

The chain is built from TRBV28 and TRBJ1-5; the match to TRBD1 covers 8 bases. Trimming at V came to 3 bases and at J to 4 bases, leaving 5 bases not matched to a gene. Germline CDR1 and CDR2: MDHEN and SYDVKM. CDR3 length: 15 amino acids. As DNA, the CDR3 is TGTGCCAGCAGTTTTGGGACAGGAGCTAATCAGCCCCAGCATTTT. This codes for CASSFGTGANQPQHF. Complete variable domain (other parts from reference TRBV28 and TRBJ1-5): DVKVTQSSRYLVKRTGEKVFLECVQDMDHENMFWYRQDPGLGLRLIYFSYDVKMKEKGDIPEGYSVSREKKERFSLILESASTNQTSMYLCASSFGTGANQPQHFGDGTRLSIL.

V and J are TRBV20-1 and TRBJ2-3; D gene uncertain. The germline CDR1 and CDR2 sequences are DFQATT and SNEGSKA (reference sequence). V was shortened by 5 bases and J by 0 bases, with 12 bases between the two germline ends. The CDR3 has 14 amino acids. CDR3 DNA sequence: TGCAGTGCTTGGACGTATCTTAGCACAGATACGCAGTATTTT. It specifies CSAWTYLSTDTQYF.

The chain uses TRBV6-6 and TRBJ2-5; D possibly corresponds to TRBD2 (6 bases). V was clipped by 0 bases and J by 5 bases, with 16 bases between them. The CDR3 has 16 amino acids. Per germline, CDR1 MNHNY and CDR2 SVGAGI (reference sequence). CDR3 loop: CASSYSTYGGRETQYF. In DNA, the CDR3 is TGTGCCAGCAGTTACTCGACTTACGGGGGTCGGGAGACCCAGTACTTC.

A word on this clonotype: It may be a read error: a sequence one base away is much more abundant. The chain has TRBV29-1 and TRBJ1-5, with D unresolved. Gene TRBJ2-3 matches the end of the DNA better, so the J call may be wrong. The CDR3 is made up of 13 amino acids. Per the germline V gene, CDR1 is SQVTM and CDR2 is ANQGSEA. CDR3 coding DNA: TGCAGCGTTGGATGGGGAAGCAATCAGCCCCAGTATTTT. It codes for CSVGWGSNQPQYF.

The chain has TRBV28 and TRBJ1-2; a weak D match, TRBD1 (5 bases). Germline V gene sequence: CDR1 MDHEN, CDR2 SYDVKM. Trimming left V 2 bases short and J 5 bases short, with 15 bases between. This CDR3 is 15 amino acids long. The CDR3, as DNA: TGTGCCAGCAGTTTAGGGGGACTGGGGTGGTATGGCTACACCTTC. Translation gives CASSLGGLGWYGYTF.

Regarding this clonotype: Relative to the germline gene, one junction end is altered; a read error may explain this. DNA of the CDR3: TGTGCCGGCAGCCGCTCTAGGGTGAGCGGGAGCGAGCAGTACTTC. Protein: CAGSRSRVSGSEQYF. The V and J genes are TRBV14 and TRBJ2-7; 8 nucleotides match TRBD2. The CDR3 covers 15 residues. Germline values: CDR1 SGHDN, CDR2 FVKESK. The complete variable domain, with remaining parts taken from reference TRBV14 and TRBJ2-7, reads EAGVTQFPSHSVIEKGQTVTLRCDPISGHDNLYWYRRVMGKEIKFLLHFVKESKQDESGMPNNRFLAERTGGTYSTLKVQPAELEDSGVYFCAGSRSRVSGSEQYFGPGTRLTVT.

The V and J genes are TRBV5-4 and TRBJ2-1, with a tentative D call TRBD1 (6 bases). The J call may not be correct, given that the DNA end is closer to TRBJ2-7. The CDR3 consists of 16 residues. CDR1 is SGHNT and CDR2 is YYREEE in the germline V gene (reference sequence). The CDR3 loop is CASRAPRDNYYNEQYF. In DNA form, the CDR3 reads TGTGCCAGCAGAGCCCCCCGGGACAATTATTACAATGAGCAGTACTTC.

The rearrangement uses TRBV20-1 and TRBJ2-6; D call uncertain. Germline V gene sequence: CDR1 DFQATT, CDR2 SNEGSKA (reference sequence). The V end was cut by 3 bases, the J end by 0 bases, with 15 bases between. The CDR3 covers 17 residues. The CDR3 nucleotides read TGCAGTGCTAGCCCTAAACAGCCCCCCTCTGGGGCCAACGTCCTGACTTTC. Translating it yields CSASPKQPPSGANVLTF.

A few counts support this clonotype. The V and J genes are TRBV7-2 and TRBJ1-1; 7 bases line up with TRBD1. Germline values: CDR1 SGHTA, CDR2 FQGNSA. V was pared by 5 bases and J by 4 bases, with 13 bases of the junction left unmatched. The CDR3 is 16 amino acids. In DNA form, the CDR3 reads TGTGCCAGCAGCCTCTCAGGGGGAGTGTTAGGCACTGAAGCTTTCTTT. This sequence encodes CASSLSGGVLGTEAFF.

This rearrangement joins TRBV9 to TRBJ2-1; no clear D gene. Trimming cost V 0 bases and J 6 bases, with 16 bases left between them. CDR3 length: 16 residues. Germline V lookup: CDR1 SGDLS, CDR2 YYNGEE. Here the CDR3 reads CASSVATEFPPNEQFF. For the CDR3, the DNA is TGTGCCAGCAGCGTAGCTACAGAATTCCCGCCCAATGAGCAGTTCTTC.

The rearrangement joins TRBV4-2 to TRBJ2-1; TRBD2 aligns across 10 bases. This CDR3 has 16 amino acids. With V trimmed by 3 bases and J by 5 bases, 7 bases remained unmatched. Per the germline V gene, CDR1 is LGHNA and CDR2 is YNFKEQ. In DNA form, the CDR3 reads TGTGCCAGCAGCCACCCCGGGACTAGCGACAACAATGAGCAGTTCTTC. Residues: CASSHPGTSDNNEQFF.

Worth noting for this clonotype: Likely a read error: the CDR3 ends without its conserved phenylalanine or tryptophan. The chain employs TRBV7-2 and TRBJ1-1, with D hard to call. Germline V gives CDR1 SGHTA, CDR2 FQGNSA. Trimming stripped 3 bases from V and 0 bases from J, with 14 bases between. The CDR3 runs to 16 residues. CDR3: CASSFFETLMNTEAFY. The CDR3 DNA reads TGTGCCAGCAGCTTCTTTGAAACACTAATGAACACTGAAGCTTTCTAT.

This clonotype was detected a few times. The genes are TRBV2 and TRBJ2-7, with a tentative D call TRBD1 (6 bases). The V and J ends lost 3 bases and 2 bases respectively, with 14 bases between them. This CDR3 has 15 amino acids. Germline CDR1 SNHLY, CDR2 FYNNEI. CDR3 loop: CASSDRGTGTYEQYF. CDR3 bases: TGTGCCAGCAGTGATCGGGGCACAGGGACCTACGAGCAGTACTTC.

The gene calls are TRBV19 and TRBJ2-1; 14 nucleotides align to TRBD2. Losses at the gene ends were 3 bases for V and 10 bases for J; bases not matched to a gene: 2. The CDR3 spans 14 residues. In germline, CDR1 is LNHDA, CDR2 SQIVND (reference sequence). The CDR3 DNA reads TGTGCCAGTAGTATGACTAGCGGGAGGGTCGAGCAGTTCTTC. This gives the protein CASSMTSGRVEQFF.

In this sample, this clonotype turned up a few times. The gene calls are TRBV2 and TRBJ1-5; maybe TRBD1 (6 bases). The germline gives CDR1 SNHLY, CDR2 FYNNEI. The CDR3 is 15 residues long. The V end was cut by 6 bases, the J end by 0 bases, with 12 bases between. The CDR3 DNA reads TGTGCCAGCAGGGAGGGGGAGTATAGCAATCAGCCCCAGCATTTT. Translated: CASREGEYSNQPQHF.

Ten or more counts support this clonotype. DNA of the CDR3: TGTGCCAGTAGTTGGGGGACCCAAGAGACCCAGTACTTC. Translated, it gives CASSWGTQETQYF. This rearrangement joins TRBV7-2 to TRBJ2-5; possibly TRBD1 or TRBD2 for D (5 bases each). V was pared by 9 bases and J by 1 base, with 12 bases between. This CDR3 has 13 residues. From germline, CDR1 is SGHTA and CDR2 FQGNSA. Full variable domain (remainder filled in from reference TRBV7-2 and TRBJ2-5): GAGVSQSPSNKVTEKGKDVELRCDPISGHTALYWYRQSLGQGLEFLIYFQGNSAPDKSGLPSDRFSAERTGGSVSTLTIQRTQQEDSAVYLCASSWGTQETQYFGPGTRLLVL.

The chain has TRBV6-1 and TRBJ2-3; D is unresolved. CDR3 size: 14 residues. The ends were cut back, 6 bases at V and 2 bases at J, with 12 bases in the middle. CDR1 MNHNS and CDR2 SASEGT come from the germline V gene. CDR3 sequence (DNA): TGTGCCAGCAGCACGGGCTCGACCACAGATACGCAGTATTTT. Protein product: CASSTGSTTDTQYF.

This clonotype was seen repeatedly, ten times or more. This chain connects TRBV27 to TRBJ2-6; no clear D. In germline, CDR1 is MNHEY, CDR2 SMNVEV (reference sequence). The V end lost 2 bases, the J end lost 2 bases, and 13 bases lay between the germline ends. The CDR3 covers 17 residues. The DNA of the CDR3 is TGTGCCAGCAGTTTAAGGTTAGGAGTGGCTGGGGCCAACGTCCTGACTTTC. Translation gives CASSLRLGVAGANVLTF.

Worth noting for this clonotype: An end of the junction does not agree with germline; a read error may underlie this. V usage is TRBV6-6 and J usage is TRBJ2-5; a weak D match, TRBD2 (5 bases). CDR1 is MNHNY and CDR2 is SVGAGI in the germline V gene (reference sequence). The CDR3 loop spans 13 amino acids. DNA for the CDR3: TGTGCCAGCAGATACTCGCCGAGGGATAGGGAGTACTTC. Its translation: CASRYSPRDREYF.

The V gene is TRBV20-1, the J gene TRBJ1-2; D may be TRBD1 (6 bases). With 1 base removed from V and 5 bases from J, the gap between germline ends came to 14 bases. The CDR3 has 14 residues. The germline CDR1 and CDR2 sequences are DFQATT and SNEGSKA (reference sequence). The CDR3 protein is CSARGRTVLYGYTF. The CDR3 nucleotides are TGCAGTGCTAGAGGTCGGACAGTGCTTTATGGCTACACCTTC.

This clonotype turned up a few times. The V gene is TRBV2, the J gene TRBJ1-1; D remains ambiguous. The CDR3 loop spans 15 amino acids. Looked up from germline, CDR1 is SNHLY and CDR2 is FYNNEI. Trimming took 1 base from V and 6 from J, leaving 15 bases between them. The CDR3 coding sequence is TGTGCCAGCAGTGAAGAGGTGGCCAGGATGGCTGAAGCTTTCTTT. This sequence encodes CASSEEVARMAEAFF.

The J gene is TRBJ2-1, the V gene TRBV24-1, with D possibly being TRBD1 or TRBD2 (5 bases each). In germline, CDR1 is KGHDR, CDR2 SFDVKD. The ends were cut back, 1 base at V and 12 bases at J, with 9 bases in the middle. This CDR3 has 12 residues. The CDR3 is CATSDFKRGQFF. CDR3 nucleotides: TGTGCCACCAGTGATTTCAAGAGGGGGCAGTTCTTC.

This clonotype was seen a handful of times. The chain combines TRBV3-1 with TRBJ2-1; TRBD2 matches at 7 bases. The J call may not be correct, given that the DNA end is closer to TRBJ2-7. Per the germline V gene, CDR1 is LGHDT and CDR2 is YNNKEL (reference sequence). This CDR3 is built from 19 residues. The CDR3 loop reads CASSQEPYTSEGSYNEQYF. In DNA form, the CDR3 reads TGTGCCAGCAGCCAAGAACCCTATACTAGCGAAGGCTCCTACAATGAGCAGTACTTC.

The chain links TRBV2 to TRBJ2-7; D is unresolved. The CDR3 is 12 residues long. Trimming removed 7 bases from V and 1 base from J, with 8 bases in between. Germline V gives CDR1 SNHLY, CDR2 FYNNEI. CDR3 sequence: CASMVRSYEQYF. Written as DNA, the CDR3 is TGTGCCAGCATGGTCAGATCCTACGAGCAGTACTTC.

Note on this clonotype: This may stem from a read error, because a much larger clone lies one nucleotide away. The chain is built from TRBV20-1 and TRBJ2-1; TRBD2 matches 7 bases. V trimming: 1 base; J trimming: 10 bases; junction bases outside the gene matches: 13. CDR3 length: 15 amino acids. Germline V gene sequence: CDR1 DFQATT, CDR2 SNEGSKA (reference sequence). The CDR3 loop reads CSARVGTSASQEQFF. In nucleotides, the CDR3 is TGCAGTGCTAGAGTAGGCACTAGCGCGTCTCAGGAGCAGTTCTTC.

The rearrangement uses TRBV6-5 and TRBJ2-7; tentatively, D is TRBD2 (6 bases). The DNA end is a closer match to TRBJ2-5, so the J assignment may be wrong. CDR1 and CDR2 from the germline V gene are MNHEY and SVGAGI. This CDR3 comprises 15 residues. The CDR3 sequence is CASSWVAESPETQYF. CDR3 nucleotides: TGTGCCAGCAGTTGGGTAGCGGAGTCCCCTGAGACCCAGTACTTC.

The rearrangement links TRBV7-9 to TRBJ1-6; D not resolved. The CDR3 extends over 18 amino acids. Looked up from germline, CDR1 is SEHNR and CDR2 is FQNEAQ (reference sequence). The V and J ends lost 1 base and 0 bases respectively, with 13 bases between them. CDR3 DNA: TGTGCCAGCAGCTTAGTGGGAGGCCTAAGCTCCTATAATTCACCCCTCCACTTT. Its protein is CASSLVGGLSSYNSPLHF. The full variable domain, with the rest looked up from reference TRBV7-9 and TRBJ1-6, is DTGVSQNPRHKITKRGQNVTFRCDPISEHNRLYWYRQTLGQGPEFLTYFQNEAQLEKSRLLSDRFSAERPKGSFSTLEIQRTEQGDSAMYLCASSLVGGLSSYNSPLHFGNGTRLTVT.

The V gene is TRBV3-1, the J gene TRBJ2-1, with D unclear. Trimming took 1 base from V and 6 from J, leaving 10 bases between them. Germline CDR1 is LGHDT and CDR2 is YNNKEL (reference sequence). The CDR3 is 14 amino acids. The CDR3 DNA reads TGTGCCAGCAGCCAAGTATCCCAGTTCAATGAGCAGTTCTTC. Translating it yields CASSQVSQFNEQFF.

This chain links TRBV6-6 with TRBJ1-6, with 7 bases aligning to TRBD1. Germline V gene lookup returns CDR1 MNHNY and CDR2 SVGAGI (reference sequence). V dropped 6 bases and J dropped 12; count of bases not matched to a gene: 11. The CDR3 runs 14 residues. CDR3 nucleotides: TGTGCCAGCAGAAGGGACAGATCTTATTTACCCCTCCACTTT. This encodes CASRRDRSYLPLHF.

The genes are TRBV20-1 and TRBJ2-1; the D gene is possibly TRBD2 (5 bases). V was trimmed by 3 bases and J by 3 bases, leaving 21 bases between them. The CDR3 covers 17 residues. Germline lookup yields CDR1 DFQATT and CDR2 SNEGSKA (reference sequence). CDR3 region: CSASDPDWRVGYNEQFF. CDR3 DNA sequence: TGCAGTGCTAGTGACCCGGACTGGCGAGTGGGCTACAATGAGCAGTTCTTC.

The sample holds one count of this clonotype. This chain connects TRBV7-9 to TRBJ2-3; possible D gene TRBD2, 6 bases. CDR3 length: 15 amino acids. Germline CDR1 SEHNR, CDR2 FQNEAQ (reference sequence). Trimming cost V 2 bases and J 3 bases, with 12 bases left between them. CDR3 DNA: TGTGCCAGCAGCTTAATGGTAGCGGTGACAGATACGCAGTATTTT. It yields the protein CASSLMVAVTDTQYF.